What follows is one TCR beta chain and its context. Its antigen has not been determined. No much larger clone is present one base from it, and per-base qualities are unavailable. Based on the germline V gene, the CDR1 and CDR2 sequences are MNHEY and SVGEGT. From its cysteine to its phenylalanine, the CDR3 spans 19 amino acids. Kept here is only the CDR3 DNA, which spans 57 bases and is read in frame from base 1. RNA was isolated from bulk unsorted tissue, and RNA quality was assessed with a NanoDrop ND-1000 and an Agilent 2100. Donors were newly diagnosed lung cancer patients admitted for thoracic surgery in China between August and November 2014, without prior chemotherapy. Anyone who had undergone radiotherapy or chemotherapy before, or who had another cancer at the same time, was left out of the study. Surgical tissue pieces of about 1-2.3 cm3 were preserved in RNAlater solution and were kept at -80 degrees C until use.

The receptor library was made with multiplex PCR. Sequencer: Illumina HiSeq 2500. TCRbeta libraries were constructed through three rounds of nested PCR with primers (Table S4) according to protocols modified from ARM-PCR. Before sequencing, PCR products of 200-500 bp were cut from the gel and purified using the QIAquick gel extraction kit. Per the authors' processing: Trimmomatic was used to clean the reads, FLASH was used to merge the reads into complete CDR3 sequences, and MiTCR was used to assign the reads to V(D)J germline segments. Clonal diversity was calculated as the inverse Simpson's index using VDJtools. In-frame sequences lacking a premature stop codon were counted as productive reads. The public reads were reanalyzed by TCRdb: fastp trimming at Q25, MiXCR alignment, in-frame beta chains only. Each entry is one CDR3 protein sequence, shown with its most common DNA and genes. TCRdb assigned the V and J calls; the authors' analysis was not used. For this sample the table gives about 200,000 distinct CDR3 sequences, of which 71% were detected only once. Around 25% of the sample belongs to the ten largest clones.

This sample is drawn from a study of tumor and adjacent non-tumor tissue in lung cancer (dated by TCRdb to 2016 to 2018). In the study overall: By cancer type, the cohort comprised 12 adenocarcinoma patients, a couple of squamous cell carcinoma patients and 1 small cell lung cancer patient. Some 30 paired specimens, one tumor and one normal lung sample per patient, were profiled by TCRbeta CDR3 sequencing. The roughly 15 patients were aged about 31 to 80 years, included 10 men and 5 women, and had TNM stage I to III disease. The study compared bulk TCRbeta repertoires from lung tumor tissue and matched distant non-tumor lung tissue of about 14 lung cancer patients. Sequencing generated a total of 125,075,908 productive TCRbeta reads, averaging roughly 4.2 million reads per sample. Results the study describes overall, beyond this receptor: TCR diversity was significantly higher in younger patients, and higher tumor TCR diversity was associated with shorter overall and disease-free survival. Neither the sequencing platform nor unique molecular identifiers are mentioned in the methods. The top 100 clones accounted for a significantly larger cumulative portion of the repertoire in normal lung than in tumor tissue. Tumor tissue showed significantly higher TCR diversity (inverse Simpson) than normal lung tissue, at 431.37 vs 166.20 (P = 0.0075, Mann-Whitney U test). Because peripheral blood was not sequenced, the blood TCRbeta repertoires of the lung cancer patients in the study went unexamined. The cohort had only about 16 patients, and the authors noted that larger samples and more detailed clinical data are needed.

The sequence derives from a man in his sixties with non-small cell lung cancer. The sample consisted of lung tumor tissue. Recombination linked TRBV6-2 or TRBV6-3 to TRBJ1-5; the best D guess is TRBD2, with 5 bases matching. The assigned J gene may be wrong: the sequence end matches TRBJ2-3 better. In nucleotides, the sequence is TGTGCCAGCAGTCGGATGTTGGGGAGAATCGGCCCGGTCGGTCAGCCCCAGTATTTT. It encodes CASSRMLGRIGPVGQPQYF.